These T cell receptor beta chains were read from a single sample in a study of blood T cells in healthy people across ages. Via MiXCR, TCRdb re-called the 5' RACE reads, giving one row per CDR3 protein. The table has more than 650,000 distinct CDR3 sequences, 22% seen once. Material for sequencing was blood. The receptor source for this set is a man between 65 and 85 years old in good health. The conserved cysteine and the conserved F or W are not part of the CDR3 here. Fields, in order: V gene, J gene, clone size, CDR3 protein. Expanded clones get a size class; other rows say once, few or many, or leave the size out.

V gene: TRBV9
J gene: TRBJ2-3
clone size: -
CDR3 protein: ASSGSSGRAADTQY

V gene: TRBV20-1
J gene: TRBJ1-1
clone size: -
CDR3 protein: SARTTGNTEAF

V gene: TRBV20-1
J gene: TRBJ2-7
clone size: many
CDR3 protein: SAAPDRAYEQY

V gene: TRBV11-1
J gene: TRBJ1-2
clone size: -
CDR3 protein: ASSRGGTGYT

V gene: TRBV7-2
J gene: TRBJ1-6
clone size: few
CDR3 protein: ASSSGTANSPLH

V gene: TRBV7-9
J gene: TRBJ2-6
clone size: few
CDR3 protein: ASSYDTNSGANVLT

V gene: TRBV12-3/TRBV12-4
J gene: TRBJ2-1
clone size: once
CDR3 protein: ATSDFESSYNEQF

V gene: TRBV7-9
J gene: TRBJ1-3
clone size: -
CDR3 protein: ASTPSLGNSGNTIY

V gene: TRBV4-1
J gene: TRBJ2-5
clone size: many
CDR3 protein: ASSQPDRVGETQY

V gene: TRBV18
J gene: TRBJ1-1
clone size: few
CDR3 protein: ASSPQGMGTEAF

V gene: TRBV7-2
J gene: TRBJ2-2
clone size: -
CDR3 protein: ASSLVRAHWDTGELF

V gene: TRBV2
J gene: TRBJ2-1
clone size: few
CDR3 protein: ASSGTTGEQF

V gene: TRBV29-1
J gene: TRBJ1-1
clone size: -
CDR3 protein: SVFLDTAVEAF

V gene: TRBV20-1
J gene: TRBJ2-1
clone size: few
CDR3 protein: SARDPAESPYNEQF

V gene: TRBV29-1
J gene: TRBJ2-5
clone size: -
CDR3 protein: SVQTGSWETQY

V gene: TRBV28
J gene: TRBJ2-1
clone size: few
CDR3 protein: ASSYGSPRDEQF

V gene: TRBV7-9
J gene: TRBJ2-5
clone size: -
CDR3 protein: ASSSLTWRGVQETQY

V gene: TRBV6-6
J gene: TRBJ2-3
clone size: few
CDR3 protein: ASRPGLALLY

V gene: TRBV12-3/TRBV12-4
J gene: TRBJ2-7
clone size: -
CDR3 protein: ASRRTGTSYEQY

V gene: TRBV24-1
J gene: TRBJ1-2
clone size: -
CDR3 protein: ATSDPGQLDGYT

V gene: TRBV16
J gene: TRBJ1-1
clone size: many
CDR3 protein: ASSPLGNLDAEAF

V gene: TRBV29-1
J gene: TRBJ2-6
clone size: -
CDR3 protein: SATVSGANVLT

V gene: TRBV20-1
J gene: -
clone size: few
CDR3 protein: SARSRVGVETQY

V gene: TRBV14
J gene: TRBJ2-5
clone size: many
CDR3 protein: ASSQEAAGVLKETQY

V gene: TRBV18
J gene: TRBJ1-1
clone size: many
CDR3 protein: ASSPQANTEAF

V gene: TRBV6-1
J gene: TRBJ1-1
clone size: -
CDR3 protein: ASSVLTEAF

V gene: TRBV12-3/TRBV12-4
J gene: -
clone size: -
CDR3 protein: ASSTSGTSGFTYEQY

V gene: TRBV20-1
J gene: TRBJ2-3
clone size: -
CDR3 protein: SAQASGGWGTDTQY

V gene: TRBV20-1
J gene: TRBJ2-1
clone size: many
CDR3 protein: SAKLAGQHNEQF

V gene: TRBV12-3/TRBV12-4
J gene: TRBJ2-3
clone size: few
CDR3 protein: ASSLGPVDTQY

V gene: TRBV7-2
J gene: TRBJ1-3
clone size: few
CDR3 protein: ASTYGGSGNTIY

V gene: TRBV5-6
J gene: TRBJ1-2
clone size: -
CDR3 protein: ASSLGRKIIGYT

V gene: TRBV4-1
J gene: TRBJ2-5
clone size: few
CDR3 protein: ASSHMGLAEETQY

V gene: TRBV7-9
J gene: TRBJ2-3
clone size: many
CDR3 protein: ASNLGTDTQY

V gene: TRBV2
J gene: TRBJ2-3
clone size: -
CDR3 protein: ASSEGGLVEAVRFTDTQY

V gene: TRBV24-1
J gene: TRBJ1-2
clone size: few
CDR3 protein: ATSDPGQGEYGYT

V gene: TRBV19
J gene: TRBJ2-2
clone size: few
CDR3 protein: ASSPRQGASGELF

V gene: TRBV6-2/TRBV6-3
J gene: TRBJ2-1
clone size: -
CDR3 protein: ASSYFGEQF

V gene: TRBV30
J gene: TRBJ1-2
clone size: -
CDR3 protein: AWGQGHYGYT

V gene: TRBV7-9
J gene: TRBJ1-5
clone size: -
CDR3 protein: ASSLVSGTKYSNQPQH

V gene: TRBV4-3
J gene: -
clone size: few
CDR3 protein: ASSVAGGPREQF

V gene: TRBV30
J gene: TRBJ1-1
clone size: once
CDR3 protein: AWTRDRFVNTEAF

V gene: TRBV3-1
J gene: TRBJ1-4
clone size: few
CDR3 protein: ASSGRGRANEKLF